This T cell receptor beta chain was retrieved from a study of T cells in localized non-small cell lung cancer. Profiling relied on immunoSEQ multiplex PCR, and the TCRdb table lists in-frame clones only, not all of them. The top ten clones hold 15% to 20% of a sample with around 1,100 clones, about 34% of them seen once. Whole-study results and caveats: In uninvolved adjacent lung, T cell clonality reached its highest value, exceeding tumor. Longer overall survival accompanied higher blood T cell density.

About this clone: Antigen unknown.

Trimming left V 1 base short and J 3 bases short, with 9 bases between. The CDR3 extends over 13 amino acids. The germline CDR1 and CDR2 sequences are GTSNPN and SVGIG (reference sequence). The TCR was taken from a male donor older than 55 with stage I squamous cell lung carcinoma. The chain carries TRBV30 and TRBJ1-2; possible D gene TRBD1, 5 bases. This material consisted of lung tumor tissue, taken before any cancer treatment. This CDR3 reads CAWSEGRDYGYTF. DNA for the CDR3: TGTGCCTGGAGTGAGGGGAGAGACTATGGCTACACCTTC.